Reported below is one T cell receptor beta chain. The target antigen is unknown. This sample was taken from a study of a mutant IDH1 vaccine in newly diagnosed glioma. Study in general: Either 4-6 weeks after radiotherapy alone or alongside temozolomide, vaccination was begun. Most patients had radiochemotherapy with temozolomide before enrollment; others had one alone.

Assay: immunoSEQ multiplex PCR; the TCRdb copy retains only in-frame clones and omits some. The sample gives under 55,000 clones, around nine tenths of which show up once; around 2.5% is in the top ten. The time point denotes: week 11, during vaccination. The content of each vaccine dose was 300 ug of mutant IDH1 20-mer peptide, and topical imiquimod accompanied it. Diagnosis in the donors showed new WHO grade 3 or 4 astrocytomas that were IDH1-mutant and ATRX-lost. The material sequenced was PBMCs, taken from a glioma patient whose treatment included an IDH1 peptide vaccine. The TCR originated in a man aged 45 to 65 with glioma.

The CDR3 region has the DNA TGTGCCAGCTCACGCGACAGGGGGACGGATCAGCCCCAGCATTTT. Translating it yields CASSRDRGTDQPQHF. The rearrangement joins TRBV18 to TRBJ1-5, with 9 bases identical to TRBD1. V lost 4 bases, J lost 5 bases, and 6 bases stayed unmatched. CDR3 length: 15 residues. Germline V gene sequence: CDR1 KGHSH, CDR2 LQKENI.